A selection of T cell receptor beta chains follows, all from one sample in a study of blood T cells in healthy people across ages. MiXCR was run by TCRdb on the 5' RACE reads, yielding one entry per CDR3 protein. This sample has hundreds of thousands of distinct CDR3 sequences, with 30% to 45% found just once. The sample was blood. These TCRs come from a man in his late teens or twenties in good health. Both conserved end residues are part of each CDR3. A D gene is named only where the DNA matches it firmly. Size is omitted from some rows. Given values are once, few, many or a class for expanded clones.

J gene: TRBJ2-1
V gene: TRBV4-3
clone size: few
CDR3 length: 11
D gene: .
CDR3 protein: CASSHDNEQFF
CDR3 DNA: TGCGCCAGCAGCCATGACAATGAGCAGTTCTTC

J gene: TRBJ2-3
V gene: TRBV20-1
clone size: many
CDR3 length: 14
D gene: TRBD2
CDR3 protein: CSAEPGTSADTQYF
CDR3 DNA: TGCAGTGCTGAACCCGGGACTAGCGCAGATACGCAGTATTTT

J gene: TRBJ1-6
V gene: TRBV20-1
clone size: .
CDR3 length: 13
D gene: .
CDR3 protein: CSARAASNSPLHF
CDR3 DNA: TGCAGTGCTAGGGCAGCCTCGAATTCACCCCTCCACTTT

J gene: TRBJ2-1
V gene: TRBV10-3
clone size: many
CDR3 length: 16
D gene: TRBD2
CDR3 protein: CAIRTGGTSGNNEQFF
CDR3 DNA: TGTGCCATCAGAACAGGGGGGACTAGCGGTAACAATGAGCAGTTCTTC

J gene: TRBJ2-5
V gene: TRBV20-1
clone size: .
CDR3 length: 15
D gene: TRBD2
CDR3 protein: CSASYRAGGKETQYF
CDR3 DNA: TGCAGTGCTAGTTATAGGGCGGGGGGTAAAGAGACCCAGTACTTC

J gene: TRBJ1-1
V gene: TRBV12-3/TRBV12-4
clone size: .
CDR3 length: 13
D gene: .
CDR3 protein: CASTYGRTNEAFF
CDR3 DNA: TGTGCCAGCACCTACGGGAGAACTAACGAAGCTTTCTTT

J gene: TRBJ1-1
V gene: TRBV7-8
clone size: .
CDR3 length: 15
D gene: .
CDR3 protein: CASSSSWRTNTEAFF
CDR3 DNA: TGTGCCAGCAGCTCCTCCTGGCGAACCAACACTGAAGCTTTCTTT

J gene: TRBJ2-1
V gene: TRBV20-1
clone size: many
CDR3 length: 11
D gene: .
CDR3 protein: CSATSYNEQFF
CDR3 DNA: TGCAGTGCTACCTCCTACAATGAGCAGTTCTTC

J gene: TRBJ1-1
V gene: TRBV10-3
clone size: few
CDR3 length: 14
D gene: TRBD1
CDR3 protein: CAIRGTDMNTEAFF
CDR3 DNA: TGTGCCATCAGGGGGACAGATATGAACACTGAAGCTTTCTTT

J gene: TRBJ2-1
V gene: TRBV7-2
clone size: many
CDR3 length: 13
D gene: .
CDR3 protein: CASSSYSNNEQFF
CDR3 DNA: TGTGCCAGCAGCTCGTACTCGAACAATGAGCAGTTCTTC

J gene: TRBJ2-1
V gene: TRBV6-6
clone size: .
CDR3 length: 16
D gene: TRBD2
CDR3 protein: CGSSYPSGERVNEQFF
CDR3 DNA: TGTGGCAGCAGTTATCCTAGCGGGGAAAGGGTCAATGAGCAGTTCTTC

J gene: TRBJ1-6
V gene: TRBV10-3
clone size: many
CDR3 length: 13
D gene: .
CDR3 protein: CAIMDGENSPLHF
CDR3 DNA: TGTGCCATCATGGACGGCGAAAATTCACCCCTCCACTTT

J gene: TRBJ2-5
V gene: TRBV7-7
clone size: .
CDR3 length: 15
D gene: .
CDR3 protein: CASSLGAGRQETQYF
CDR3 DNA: TGTGCTAGCAGCTTAGGGGCAGGTCGACAAGAGACCCAGTACTTC

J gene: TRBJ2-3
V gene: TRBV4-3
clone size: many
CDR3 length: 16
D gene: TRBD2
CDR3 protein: CASSQVLAGGTDTQYF
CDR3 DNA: TGCGCCAGCAGCCAAGTGCTAGCGGGGGGAACAGATACGCAGTATTTT

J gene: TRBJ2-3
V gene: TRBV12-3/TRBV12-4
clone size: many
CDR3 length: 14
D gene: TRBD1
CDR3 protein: CASSLQGSTDTQYF
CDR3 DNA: TGTGCCAGCAGCTTACAGGGGAGCACAGATACGCAGTATTTT

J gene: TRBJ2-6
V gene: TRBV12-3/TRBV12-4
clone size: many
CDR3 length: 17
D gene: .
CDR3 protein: CATSLTGSLAGANVLTF
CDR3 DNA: TGTGCCACCTCGTTAACAGGGAGTCTCGCTGGGGCCAACGTCCTGACTTTC

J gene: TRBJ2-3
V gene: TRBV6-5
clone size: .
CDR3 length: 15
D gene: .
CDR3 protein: CASSPRQAITDTQYF
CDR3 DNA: TGTGCCAGCAGCCCCAGACAGGCGATCACAGATACGCAGTATTTT

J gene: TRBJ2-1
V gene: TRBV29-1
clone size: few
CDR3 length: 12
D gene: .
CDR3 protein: CSVEASYNEQFF
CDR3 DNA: TGCAGCGTTGAGGCCTCATACAATGAGCAGTTCTTC

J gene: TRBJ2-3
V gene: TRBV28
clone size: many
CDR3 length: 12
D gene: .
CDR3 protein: CASRQGSDTQYF
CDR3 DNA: TGTGCCAGTAGGCAGGGCTCAGATACGCAGTATTTT

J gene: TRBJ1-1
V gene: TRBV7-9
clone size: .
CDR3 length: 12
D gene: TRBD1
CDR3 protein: CASLQDRGDAFF
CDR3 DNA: TGTGCCAGCTTACAGGACAGGGGTGATGCTTTCTTT

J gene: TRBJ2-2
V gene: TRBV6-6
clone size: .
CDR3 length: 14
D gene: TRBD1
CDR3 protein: CASQFTGGTGELFF
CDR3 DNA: TGTGCCAGCCAGTTCACAGGGGGAACCGGGGAGCTGTTTTTT

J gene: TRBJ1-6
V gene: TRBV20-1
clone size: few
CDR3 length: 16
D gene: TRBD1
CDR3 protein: CVLLGTGADYNSPLHF
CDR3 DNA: TGCGTCCTACTAGGGACAGGGGCCGACTATAATTCACCCCTCCACTTT

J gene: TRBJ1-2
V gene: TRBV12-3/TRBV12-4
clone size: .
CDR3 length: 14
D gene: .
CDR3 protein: CASSQQAPNYGYTF
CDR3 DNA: TGTGCCAGCAGTCAGCAGGCCCCCAACTATGGCTACACCTTC

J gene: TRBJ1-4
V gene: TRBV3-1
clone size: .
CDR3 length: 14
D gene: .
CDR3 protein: CASSQVSASEKLFF
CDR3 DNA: TGTGCCAGCAGCCAAGTATCAGCATCGGAAAAACTGTTTTTT

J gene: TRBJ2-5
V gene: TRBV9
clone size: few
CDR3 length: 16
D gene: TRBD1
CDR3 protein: CASSARQGISLETQYF
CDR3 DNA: TGTGCCAGCAGCGCACGACAGGGGATTTCTTTAGAGACCCAGTACTTC

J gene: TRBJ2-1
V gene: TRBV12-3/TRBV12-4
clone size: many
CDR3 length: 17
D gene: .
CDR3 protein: CASSFKGRVPPYNEQFF
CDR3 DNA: TGTGCCAGCAGTTTCAAGGGCCGGGTTCCCCCTTACAATGAGCAGTTCTTC

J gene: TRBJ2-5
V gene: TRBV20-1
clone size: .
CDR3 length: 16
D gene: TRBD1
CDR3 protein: CSARGLTTGKSETQYF
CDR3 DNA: TGCAGTGCTAGGGGTTTAACGACAGGGAAATCAGAGACCCAGTACTTC

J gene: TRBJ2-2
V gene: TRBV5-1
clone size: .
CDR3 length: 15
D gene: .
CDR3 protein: CASSLERLNTGELFF
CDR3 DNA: TGCGCCAGCAGTCTTGAGCGGCTGAACACCGGGGAGCTGTTTTTT

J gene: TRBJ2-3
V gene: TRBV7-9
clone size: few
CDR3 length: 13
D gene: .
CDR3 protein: CASSLTLGDTQYF
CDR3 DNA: TGTGCCAGCAGCTTAACCCTAGGAGATACGCAGTATTTT

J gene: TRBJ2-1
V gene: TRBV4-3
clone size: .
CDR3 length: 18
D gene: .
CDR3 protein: CASSQALRGVGEGNEQFF
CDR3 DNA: TGCGCCAGCAGCCAAGCCCTCAGGGGGGTAGGAGAAGGCAATGAGCAGTTCTTC

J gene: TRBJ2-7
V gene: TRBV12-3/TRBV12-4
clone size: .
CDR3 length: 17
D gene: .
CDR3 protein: CASSSSYGSGVQYEQYF
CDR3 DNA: TGTGCCAGCAGTTCCTCGTATGGGTCAGGGGTCCAGTACGAGCAGTACTTC

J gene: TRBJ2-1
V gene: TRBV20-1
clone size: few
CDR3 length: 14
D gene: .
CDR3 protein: CSARGQGFTNEQFF
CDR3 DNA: TGCAGTGCTAGAGGGCAGGGGTTTACGAATGAGCAGTTCTTC

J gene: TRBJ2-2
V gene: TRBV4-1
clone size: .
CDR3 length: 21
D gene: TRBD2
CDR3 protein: CASSQGLLAGGPAFSTGELFF
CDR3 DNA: TGCGCCAGCAGCCAAGGGCTACTAGCGGGGGGGCCAGCTTTTAGCACCGGGGAGCTGTTTTTT

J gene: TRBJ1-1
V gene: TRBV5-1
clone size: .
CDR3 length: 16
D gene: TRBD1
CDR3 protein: CANSLGQGLMNTEAFF
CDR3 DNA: TGCGCCAACAGCCTAGGACAGGGGCTTATGAACACTGAAGCTTTCTTT

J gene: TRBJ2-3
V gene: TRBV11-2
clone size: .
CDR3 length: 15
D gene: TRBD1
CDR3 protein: CASSFRGTHTDTQYF
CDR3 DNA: TGTGCCAGCAGCTTCAGGGGGACCCACACAGATACGCAGTATTTT

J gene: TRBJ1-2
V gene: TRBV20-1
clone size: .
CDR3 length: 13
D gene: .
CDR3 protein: CSARDGGQWGYTF
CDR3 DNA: TGCAGTGCTAGAGATGGCGGGCAGTGGGGCTACACCTTC

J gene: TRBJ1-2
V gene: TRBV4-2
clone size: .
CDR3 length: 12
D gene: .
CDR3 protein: CASSQERVSYTF
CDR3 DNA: TGTGCCAGCAGCCAAGAGAGGGTTAGCTACACCTTC

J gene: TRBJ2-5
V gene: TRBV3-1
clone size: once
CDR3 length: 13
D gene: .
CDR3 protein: CASRPDAYNEQYF
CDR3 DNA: TGTGCCAGCAGGCCTGATGCGTACAATGAGCAGTACTTC

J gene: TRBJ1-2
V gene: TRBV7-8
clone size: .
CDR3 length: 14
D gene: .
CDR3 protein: CSSSGQGEWNGYTF
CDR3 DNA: TGTTCCAGCAGCGGACAAGGGGAATGGAATGGCTACACCTTC

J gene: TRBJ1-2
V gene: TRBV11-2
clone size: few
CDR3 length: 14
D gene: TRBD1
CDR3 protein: CASSLAGGVYGYTF
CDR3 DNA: TGTGCCAGCAGCTTAGCAGGGGGCGTCTATGGCTACACCTTC

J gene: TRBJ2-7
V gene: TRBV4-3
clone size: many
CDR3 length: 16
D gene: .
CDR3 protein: CASSQKRSWQTYEQYF
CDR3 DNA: TGCGCCAGCAGCCAAAAGAGGTCTTGGCAAACCTACGAGCAGTACTTC

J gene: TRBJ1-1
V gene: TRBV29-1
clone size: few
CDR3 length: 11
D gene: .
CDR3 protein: CSVGEQGGAFF
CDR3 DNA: TGCAGCGTGGGGGAACAGGGAGGAGCTTTCTTT

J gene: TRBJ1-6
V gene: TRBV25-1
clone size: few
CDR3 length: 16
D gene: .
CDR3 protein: CASTAIGIGGNSPLHF
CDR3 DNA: TGTGCCAGCACTGCAATAGGAATAGGTGGTAATTCACCCCTCCACTTT

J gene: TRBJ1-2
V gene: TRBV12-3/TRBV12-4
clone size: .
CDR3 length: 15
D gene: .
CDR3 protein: CASSNGAPGNYGYTF
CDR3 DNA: TGTGCCAGCAGTAACGGGGCCCCTGGTAACTATGGCTACACCTTC

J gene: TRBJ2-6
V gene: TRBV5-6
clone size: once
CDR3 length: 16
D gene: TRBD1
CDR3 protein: CASSQGAAPGANVLTF
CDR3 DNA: TGTGCCAGCAGTCAGGGGGCGGCCCCTGGGGCCAACGTCCTGACTTTC

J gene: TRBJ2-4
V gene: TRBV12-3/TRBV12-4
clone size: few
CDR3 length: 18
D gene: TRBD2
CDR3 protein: CASSLLRLADIAKNIQYF
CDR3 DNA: TGTGCCAGCAGTTTACTCCGGCTAGCGGATATAGCCAAAAACATTCAGTACTTC

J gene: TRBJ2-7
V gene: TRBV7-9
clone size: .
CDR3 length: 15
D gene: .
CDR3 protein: CTSSLRTRSPYEQYF
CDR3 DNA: TGTACCAGCAGCTTAAGAACACGAAGTCCCTACGAGCAGTACTTC

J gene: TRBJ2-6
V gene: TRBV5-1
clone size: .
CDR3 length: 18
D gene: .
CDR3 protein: CASSFRQNTGDGANVLTF
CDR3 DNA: TGCGCCAGCAGCTTTCGACAGAATACTGGGGATGGGGCCAACGTCCTGACTTTC

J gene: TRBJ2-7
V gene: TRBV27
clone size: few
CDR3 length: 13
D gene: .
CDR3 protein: CASSFQSINEQYF
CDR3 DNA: TGTGCCAGCAGTTTTCAGTCGATAAATGAGCAGTACTTC

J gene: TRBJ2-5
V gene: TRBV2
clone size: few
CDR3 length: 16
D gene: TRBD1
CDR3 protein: CASRRTGTGTRETQYF
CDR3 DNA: TGTGCCAGCAGGCGAACCGGGACAGGGACTCGAGAGACCCAGTACTTC

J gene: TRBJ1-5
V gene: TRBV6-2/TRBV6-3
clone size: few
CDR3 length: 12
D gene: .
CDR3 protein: CASSYPGQPQHF
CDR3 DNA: TGTGCCAGCAGTTATCCCGGTCAGCCCCAGCATTTT

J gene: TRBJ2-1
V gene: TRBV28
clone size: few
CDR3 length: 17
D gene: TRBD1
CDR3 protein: CASTYFKTGALVNEQFF
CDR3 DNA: TGTGCCAGCACTTATTTCAAGACAGGGGCGTTGGTGAATGAGCAGTTCTTC

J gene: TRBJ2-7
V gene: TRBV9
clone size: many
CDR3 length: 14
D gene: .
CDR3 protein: CASSVEQGWDEQYF
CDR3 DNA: TGTGCCAGCAGCGTAGAGCAGGGGTGGGACGAGCAGTACTTC